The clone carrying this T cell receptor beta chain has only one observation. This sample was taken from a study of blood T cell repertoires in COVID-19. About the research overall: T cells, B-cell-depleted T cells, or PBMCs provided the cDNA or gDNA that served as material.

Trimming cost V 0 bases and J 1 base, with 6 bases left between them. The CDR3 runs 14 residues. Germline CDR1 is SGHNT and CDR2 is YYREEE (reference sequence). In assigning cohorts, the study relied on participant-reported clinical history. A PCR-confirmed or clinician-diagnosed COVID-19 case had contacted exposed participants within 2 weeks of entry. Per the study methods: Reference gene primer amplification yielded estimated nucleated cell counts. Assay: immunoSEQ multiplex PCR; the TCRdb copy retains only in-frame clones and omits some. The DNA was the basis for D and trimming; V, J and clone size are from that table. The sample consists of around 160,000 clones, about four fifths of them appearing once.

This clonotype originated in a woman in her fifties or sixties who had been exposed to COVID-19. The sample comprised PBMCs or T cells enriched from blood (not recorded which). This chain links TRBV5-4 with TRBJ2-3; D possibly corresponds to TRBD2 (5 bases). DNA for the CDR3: TGTGCCAGCAGCTTGGGAGCGGGCACAGATACGCAGTATTTT. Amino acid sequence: CASSLGAGTDTQYF.